The text below deals with one T cell receptor beta chain. Its antigen is currently unknown. The sample belongs to a study of cytomegalovirus exposure and HLA in healthy donors. Study-level results: Common viral pathogens seemed to be connected with several of the most significant clusters, according to a later analysis. Association of a missense DCLRE1C variant with TCR beta V- and J-gene trimming was reported in a later analysis. Sequencing depth roughly uniform across donors was assumed in presence/absence analyses.

The PCR ran on 60 Vbeta and 13 Jbeta primers. Sequencing was performed with immunoSEQ multiplex PCR; in TCRdb, only in-frame clones are kept and a portion is missing. The sample data list 60,000 to 85,000 clones. The CDR3 runs to 15 residues. CDR1 is MNHNS and CDR2 is SASEGT in the germline V gene. The junction had 9 bases not matched to a gene; V was cut back by 8 bases and J by 1 base. The V gene is TRBV6-1, the J gene TRBJ2-5, with TRBD2 identical over 8 bases. This receptor was obtained from a man over 45 in good health and CMV-seropositive. Material for sequencing was PBMCs. CDR3 sequence (DNA): TGTGCCAGCGGGGGGACTAGACCCTTCCAAGAGACCCAGTACTTC. Amino acids: CASGGTRPFQETQYF.